This section outlines one T cell receptor (beta chain) sequence together with its context. Its antigen target is currently unknown. Base qualities are not provided; no much larger clone lies one nucleotide away. Peripheral blood CD8+ and CD4+ T cells from healthy donors, Susac syndrome patients and multiple sclerosis patients were profiled using high-throughput TCR beta sequencing. The multiple sclerosis controls were treatment-naive patients who had stable or active relapsing-remitting disease and met the revised McDonald criteria. CD8+ TEMRA cells were enriched by FACS, while bulk CD8+ and CD4+ T cells were purified by magnetic negative isolation. Blood was collected in EDTA tubes and processed within 24 hours, with PBMCs isolated through density gradient centrifugation. PBMCs destined for TCR sequencing were cryopreserved in liquid nitrogen and later thawed in a 37 °C water bath. The sorted or isolated CD4+, CD8+ and CD8+ TEMRA cells reached a purity of at least 90%.

The data were obtained in a study of CD8 T cells in Susac syndrome (dated by TCRdb to about 2019). Broadly, across the study: The study used repertoire sequencing to test whether antigen drove CD8+ T cell activation and differentiation in Susac syndrome. Summary of the overall study and its limitations: The number of individuals in the TCR sequencing and HLA analysis was recognized as being relatively small.

V drops 6 bases and J drops 0 bases, leaving 14 bases in between. From the cysteine through the phenylalanine, the CDR3 covers 15 amino acids. Only the CDR3 part of the read is kept: 45 bases, read in frame from the first base. The germline V gene sets CDR1 to MNHEY and CDR2 to SVGAGI. RNA was extracted using the RNeasy kit, and about 0.5 to 1 ug of the RNA was reverse transcribed with random hexamers. The immunoSEQ multiplex PCR assay, covering 54 Vbeta and 13 Jbeta segments, was used to amplify TCR beta CDR3 regions. PCR amplification bias was corrected using a synthetic template baseline for primer optimization and computational correction. In the source study's methods: Reads were assigned to V, D and J genes according to IMGT and analyzed in immunoSEQ Analyzer, with only productive sequences retained. Clonality was calculated as one minus the Shannon entropy normalized by log2 of the number of productive unique sequences. For each patient and control, public and private clones were evaluated among the 100 most prevalent clones. Susac-specific clones were defined as absent from healthy and MS cohorts, over a thousand published viral clones and other ImmuneACCESS disease sequences. Clones were called with MiXCR by TCRdb after fastp trimmed the public reads at Q25, and only in-frame beta chains were retained. Every distinct CDR3 protein forms one entry, paired with its most common genes and DNA. The authors' filters were not applied to this entry. This sample has some 110,000 distinct CDR3 sequences in its table, and 90% to 95% of those were observed once. About 0.096% of the sample lies in the top ten.

The receptor was isolated from a human donor with multiple sclerosis. The rearranged chain carries TRBV6-5 and TRBJ1-2, with a tentative D gene TRBD1 over 6 matching bases. Sequencing was carried out using CD4+ T cells from PBMCs. The bases are TGTGCCAGCAGCCCCGACAGGAGAGCTAACTATGGCTACACCTTC. Translated, it reads CASSPDRRANYGYTF.